This T cell receptor (beta chain) was recovered during a study of blood T cell repertoires in COVID-19. The method was immunoSEQ multiplex PCR; TCRdb's version includes in-frame clones alone and lacks a portion of them. Among 310,000 or so clones, about 91% were seen once, and the ten largest hold roughly a tenth. The CDR3 has 14 residues. V was shortened by 1 base and J by 2 bases, with 9 bases between the two germline ends. Germline V gene sequence: CDR1 SGHDT, CDR2 YYEEEE. The sample comprised PBMCs or T cells enriched from blood (not recorded which). The chain employs TRBV5-6 and TRBJ2-5; D possibly corresponds to TRBD1 (6 bases). This TCR derives from a woman in her thirties or forties who had recovered from COVID-19. The CDR3 sequence: CASSLMGTQETQYF. The CDR3 DNA reads as TGTGCCAGCAGCTTGATGGGGACACAAGAGACCCAGTACTTC.